This T cell receptor (beta chain) was captured in a study of graft-versus-host responses after intestinal transplantation. The wider study: Transplantation in recipients was multivisceral, liver-intestinal, or isolated intestinal.

As to this clone: Its antigen is unidentified.

Profiled with immunoSEQ multiplex PCR; TCRdb holds only in-frame clones, not every one. Of 80,000 to 85,000 clones listed, 91% are singletons. CDR1 SGHTA and CDR2 FQGNSA come from the germline V gene. The CDR3 spans 14 residues. Germline trimming cut 0 bases from V and 7 bases from J; bases unmatched to any gene: 4. The sequencing used unstimulated CD4+ T cells sorted from spleen or lymph node cells, collected before intestinal transplant. V is TRBV7-2 and J is TRBJ1-2; TRBD1 agrees at 8 bases. This TCR was recovered from a human donor who received an intestinal transplant. Here the CDR3 DNA reads TGTGCCAGCAGCTTAGCGGTTCAGGGGGCTGGCTACACCTTC. Translating gives CASSLAVQGAGYTF.